The next 10 T cell receptor beta chains were all read from a single sample in a study of blood T cell repertoires in COVID-19. The protocol was immunoSEQ multiplex PCR, while the TCRdb copy is restricted to in-frame clones and leaves out a portion. The top ten hold 1.5% to 1.7% of the sample, which has about 410,000 clones, about 91% seen once. The sequencing sample was made of peripheral blood. These receptors were obtained from a woman aged 40-49 years with COVID-19, enrolled during active disease.

J is TRBJ2-1 and V is TRBV24-1; 9 positions agree with TRBD2. The CDR3 contains 14 residues. Trimming at V came to 9 bases and at J to 7 bases, leaving 9 bases not matched to a gene. The germline gives CDR1 KGHDR, CDR2 SFDVKD. In DNA, the CDR3 is TGTGCCACCGACGCTAGCGGGGCTCCTAATGAGCAGTTCTTC. Amino acids: CATDASGAPNEQFF.

V usage is TRBV19 and J usage is TRBJ1-4; a possible D gene is TRBD1 (5 bases). Germline lookup yields CDR1 LNHDA and CDR2 SQIVND (reference sequence). V was trimmed by 4 bases and J by 8 bases, leaving 11 bases between them. The CDR3 length is 13 residues. Here the CDR3 reads CASSRDWGEKLFF. CDR3 bases: TGTGCCAGTAGTAGGGACTGGGGAGAAAAACTGTTTTTT.

This chain links TRBV11-2 with TRBJ1-5, with 7 bases fitting TRBD1. CDR3 size: 15 residues. The V gene end was trimmed by 5 bases and the J gene end by 7 bases; junction bases not matched to a gene: 11. The germline CDR1 and CDR2 sequences are SGHAT and FQNNGV. The CDR3 reads CASSRSTGKDQPQHF. The CDR3 DNA reads TGTGCCAGCAGCCGCTCGACAGGGAAAGACCAGCCCCAGCATTTT. The variable domain in full, with the rest retrieved from reference TRBV11-2 and TRBJ1-5, is EAGVAQSPRYKIIEKRQSVAFWCNPISGHATLYWYQQILGQGPKLLIQFQNNGVVDDSQLPKDRFSAERLKGVDSTLKIQPAKLEDSAVYLCASSRSTGKDQPQHFGDGTRLSIL.

The V gene is TRBV11-2, the J gene TRBJ2-5; D remains unclear. With 0 bases removed from V and 1 base from J, the gap between germline ends came to 9 bases. The CDR3 consists of 15 residues. CDR1 SGHAT and CDR2 FQNNGV come from the germline V gene. In DNA form, the CDR3 reads TGTGCCAGCAGCTTAGACAGTAGGAGCCAAGAGACCCAGTACTTC. This encodes CASSLDSRSQETQYF.

This clone was counted once. The chain employs TRBV5-1 and TRBJ1-1; D not resolved. The CDR3 contains 14 residues. The germline V gene has CDR1 SGHRS and CDR2 YFSETQ. Trimming cost V 4 bases and J 4 bases, with 14 bases left between them. The CDR3 DNA follows: TGCGCCAGCAGCGCGACTTCACCCTCCACTGAAGCTTTCTTT. Translation: CASSATSPSTEAFF.

This chain connects TRBV29-1 to TRBJ2-7; a weak D match, TRBD2 (6 bases). The CDR3 sequence is 14 residues long. Germline CDR1 is SQVTM and CDR2 is ANQGSEA. The V and J ends lost 6 bases and 2 bases respectively, with 17 bases between them. The CDR3 loop is CSVGRGGEPYEQYF. CDR3 coding DNA: TGCAGCGTCGGGCGAGGAGGGGAACCCTACGAGCAGTACTTC.

The V gene is TRBV5-5, the J gene TRBJ1-2, with D possibly matching TRBD1 (6 bases). V shed 4 bases and J shed 3 bases, with 16 bases lying between them. This CDR3 is built from 15 residues. In germline, CDR1 is SGHKS, CDR2 YYEKEE (reference sequence). The CDR3 sequence: CASSPDRPRDYGYTF. For the CDR3, the DNA is TGTGCCAGCAGCCCCGACAGGCCCAGGGACTATGGCTACACCTTC.

This chain links TRBV28 with TRBJ1-2; TRBD1 might be the D (6 bases). The CDR3 has 14 residues. Germline lookup yields CDR1 MDHEN and CDR2 SYDVKM. Trimming stripped 7 bases from V and 3 bases from J, with 15 bases between. The chain's CDR3 is CASTETGAYYGYTF. CDR3 sequence (DNA): TGTGCCAGCACAGAGACAGGAGCGTACTATGGCTACACCTTC.

This clone is a singleton in its sample. The chain links TRBV27 to TRBJ1-1; D may be TRBD1 (6 bases). Germline V gene data show CDR1 as MNHEY and CDR2 as SMNVEV (reference sequence). This CDR3 contains 14 residues. Trimming removed 7 bases from V and 7 bases from J, with 19 bases in between. The CDR3 sequence is CASIPTGGGFEAFF. Here the CDR3 DNA reads TGTGCCAGCATTCCGACAGGAGGTGGGTTTGAAGCTTTCTTT.

The CDR3 sequence: CASSLPGPNYGYTF. CDR3 sequence (DNA): TGTGCCAGCAGCCTGCCGGGTCCTAACTATGGCTACACCTTC. The chain recombines TRBV7-9 with TRBJ1-2; no firm D call. CDR3 size: 14 residues. CDR1 and CDR2 from the germline V gene are SEHNR and FQNEAQ (reference sequence). Trimming took 5 bases from V and 0 from J, leaving 10 bases between them.